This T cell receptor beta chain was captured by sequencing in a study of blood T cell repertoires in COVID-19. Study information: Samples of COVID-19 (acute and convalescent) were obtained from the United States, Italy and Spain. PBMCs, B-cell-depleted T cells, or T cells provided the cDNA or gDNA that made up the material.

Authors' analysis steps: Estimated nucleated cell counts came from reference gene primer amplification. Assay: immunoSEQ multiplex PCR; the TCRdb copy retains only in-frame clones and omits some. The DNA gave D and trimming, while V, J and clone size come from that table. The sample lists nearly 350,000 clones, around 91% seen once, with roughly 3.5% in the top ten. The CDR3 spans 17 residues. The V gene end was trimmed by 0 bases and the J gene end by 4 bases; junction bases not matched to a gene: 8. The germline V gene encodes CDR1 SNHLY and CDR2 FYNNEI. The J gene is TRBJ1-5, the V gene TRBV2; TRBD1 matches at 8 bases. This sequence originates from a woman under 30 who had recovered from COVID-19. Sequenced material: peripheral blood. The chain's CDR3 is CASSEAGAGGENQPQHF. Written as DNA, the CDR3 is TGTGCCAGCAGTGAAGCGGGGGCAGGGGGCGAAAATCAGCCCCAGCATTTT.